The clone carrying this T cell receptor (beta chain) was counted only a few times. This entry is derived from a study of blood T cell repertoires in COVID-19. Study in general: T cells, B-cell-depleted T cells, or PBMCs provided the cDNA or gDNA that served as material.

TCRdb keeps only in-frame clones here, not all; method: immunoSEQ multiplex PCR. The table lists some 82,000 clones, more than 70% of them singletons. The sequenced material came from peripheral blood. The TCR sequence derives from a man older than 75 with active or convalescent COVID-19.

This CDR3 is CASLPGDLRGQYF. CDR3 nucleotides: TGTGCCAGCCTACCGGGAGACCTACGAGGGCAGTACTTC. The rearrangement uses TRBV5-5 and TRBJ2-7, with D tentatively TRBD2 (6 bases). V lost 7 bases to trimming and J lost 9 bases, with 20 bases between them. Per the germline V gene, CDR1 is SGHKS and CDR2 is YYEKEE (reference sequence). This CDR3 contains 13 residues. The full variable domain, with the rest looked up from reference TRBV5-5 and TRBJ2-7, is DAGVTQSPTHLIKTRGQQVTLRCSPISGHKSVSWYQQVLGQGPQFIFQYYEKEERGRGNFPDRFSARQFPNYSSELNVNALLLGDSALYLCASLPGDLRGQYFGPGTRLTVT.